The 25 T cell receptor beta chains presented below share a single source sample, sequenced in a study of shared clonotypes between healthy human individuals. Assay used: immunoSEQ multiplex PCR; TCRdb lists only in-frame clones, some missing. The sample consists of roughly 2 million clones, roughly 95% of them appearing once. Specimen: naive CD4+ T cells sorted from blood. Described subset: CD45RA+ positively selected. These receptors came from a man between 18 and 29 years old in good health.

This clone was picked up one time. This sequence joins TRBV29-1 and TRBJ1-2; possibly TRBD1 for D (5 bases). This CDR3 contains 12 residues. Trimming left V 5 bases short and J 8 bases short, with 15 bases between. Germline values: CDR1 SQVTM, CDR2 ANQGSEA. The CDR3 nucleotides read TGCAGCGTTTCAGCTTCAGGGTTGGGCTACACCTTC. Translating it yields CSVSASGLGYTF.

The rearrangement links TRBV2 to TRBJ2-7; possible D gene TRBD1, 5 bases. CDR3 length: 13 amino acids. Germline V gene data show CDR1 as SNHLY and CDR2 as FYNNEI. V was shortened by 10 bases and J by 2 bases, with 15 bases between the two germline ends. As DNA, the CDR3 is TGTGCCACCTCCAAGGGGCAGACCTACGAGCAGTACTTC. This gives the protein CATSKGQTYEQYF.

The chain uses TRBV25-1 and TRBJ2-7; 10 bases fit TRBD2. Per the germline V gene, CDR1 is MGHDK and CDR2 is SYGVNS. There are 14 residues in the CDR3. V shed 6 bases and J 3 bases; nucleotides not matched to a gene: 5. The CDR3 spells CASSRTSGGYEQYF. CDR3 DNA: TGTGCCAGCAGCCGGACTAGCGGAGGCTACGAGCAGTACTTC.

Of note for this clone: The identical CDR3 is also encoded by other nucleotide sequences in the sample. This chain links TRBV5-1 with TRBJ2-7, with D possibly being TRBD2 (7 bases). The germline V gene encodes CDR1 SGHRS and CDR2 YFSETQ. Trimming stripped 2 bases from V and 0 bases from J, with 12 bases between. The CDR3 length is 15 residues. The chain's CDR3 is CASSFGGPSSYEQYF. The CDR3 DNA sequence: TGCGCCAGCAGCTTCGGGGGGCCTAGCTCCTACGAGCAGTACTTC.

This sequence joins TRBV6-4 and TRBJ2-1; D not resolved. CDR1 and CDR2 (germline): MRHNA, SNTAGT. This CDR3 spans 16 amino acids. Trimming stripped 5 bases from V and 0 bases from J, with 14 bases between. CDR3 loop: CASSRTNGRSYNEQFF. The CDR3 nucleotides read TGTGCCAGCAGTAGGACGAACGGCCGCTCCTACAATGAGCAGTTCTTC.

V and J are TRBV7-9 and TRBJ2-6; D not certain. Trimming removed 5 bases at V and 0 bases at J, with 8 bases between. In germline, CDR1 is SEHNR, CDR2 FQNEAQ (reference sequence). CDR3 length equals 15 residues. The CDR3 loop reads CASSQRSSGANVLTF. In nucleotides, the CDR3 is TGTGCCAGCAGCCAGAGGAGCTCTGGGGCCAACGTCCTGACTTTC.

This sequence joins TRBV18 and TRBJ2-1, with 8 bases identical to TRBD1. Germline CDR1 KGHSH, CDR2 LQKENI. V lost 2 bases and J lost 9; bases outside the gene matches: 9. The CDR3 has 15 amino acids. The CDR3 here is CASSPGTGGGFEQFF. The CDR3 DNA follows: TGTGCCAGCTCACCAGGGACAGGAGGGGGATTTGAGCAGTTCTTC. Full variable domain (missing parts from reference TRBV18 and TRBJ2-1): NAGVMQNPRHLVRRRGQEARLRCSPMKGHSHVYWYRQLPEEGLKFMVYLQKENIIDESGMPKERFSAEFPKEGPSILRIQQVVRGDSAAYFCASSPGTGGGFEQFFGPGTRLTVL.

V gene TRBV18 combines with J gene TRBJ2-1; D possibly corresponds to TRBD1 (5 bases). V was clipped by 1 base and J by 7 bases, with 11 bases between them. The germline V gene has CDR1 KGHSH and CDR2 LQKENI. The CDR3 is 14 residues long. This CDR3 is CASSPQQEGNEQFF. CDR3 in DNA: TGTGCCAGCTCACCACAACAGGAAGGGAATGAGCAGTTCTTC. Full variable domain (outside the CDR3, taken from reference TRBV18 and TRBJ2-1): NAGVMQNPRHLVRRRGQEARLRCSPMKGHSHVYWYRQLPEEGLKFMVYLQKENIIDESGMPKERFSAEFPKEGPSILRIQQVVRGDSAAYFCASSPQQEGNEQFFGPGTRLTVL.

To note about this clone: One end of the junction fails to match germline, which may point to a read error. The chain recombines TRBV10-3 with TRBJ1-1; the D gene is possibly TRBD1 (6 bases). Germline CDR1 reads ENHRY; CDR2 reads SYGVKD. The CDR3 is 15 residues long. CDR3 amino acids: CAIKGGLILNTEASF. Here the CDR3 DNA reads TGTGCCATCAAGGGGGGCCTGATTTTGAACACTGAAGCTTCCTTT.

This rearrangement joins TRBV9 to TRBJ1-2; 8 nucleotides align to TRBD1. Germline values: CDR1 SGDLS, CDR2 YYNGEE. V lost 0 bases and J lost 5; bases outside the gene matches: 6. This CDR3 comprises 15 residues. The CDR3 nucleotides read TGTGCCAGCAGCGTAGCAGGGGGCGCCCCTTATGGCTACACCTTC. This codes for CASSVAGGAPYGYTF.

This sequence joins TRBV11-3 and TRBJ1-1; 9 bases match TRBD1. V lost 5 bases to trimming and J lost 1 base; unmatched junction nucleotides: 5. CDR1 is SGHNT and CDR2 is YENEEA in the germline V gene. This CDR3 region has 15 residues. The CDR3 here is CASSLSQGANTEAFF. The CDR3 DNA reads TGTGCCAGCAGCCTGTCACAGGGGGCGAACACTGAAGCTTTCTTT.

The chain has TRBV11-2 and TRBJ1-1; no clear D gene. From germline, CDR1 is SGHAT and CDR2 FQNNGV. The CDR3 is 15 amino acids. V was shortened by 3 bases and J by 0 bases, with 11 bases between the two germline ends. The CDR3 nucleotides are TGTGCCAGCAGCTTTGTTGTGGGATTGAACACTGAAGCTTTCTTT. Translated: CASSFVVGLNTEAFF.

This clone was detected once. Other DNA sequences in this specimen translate into the identical CDR3. The chain couples TRBV6-1 to TRBJ2-3; D possibly corresponds to TRBD2 (6 bases). The germline gives CDR1 MNHNS, CDR2 SASEGT. This CDR3 has 14 residues. Trimming took off 3 bases at V and 0 bases at J, with 7 bases between the two ends. CDR3 nucleotide sequence: TGTGCCAGCAGTGACGGGACTAGCACAGATACGCAGTATTTT. It encodes CASSDGTSTDTQYF.

This chain connects TRBV11-2 to TRBJ2-5, with 7 bases aligning to TRBD2. The germline gives CDR1 SGHAT, CDR2 FQNNGV. Trimming took 5 bases from V and 4 from J; bases not matched to a gene: 10. CDR3 length: 15 residues. The CDR3 loop reads CASSPRFPSGETQYF. CDR3 DNA sequence: TGTGCCAGCAGCCCGAGGTTTCCTAGCGGAGAGACCCAGTACTTC.

CDR3 sequence (DNA): TGTGCCAGCAGTTACTCGGGTCTTCTATACGAGCAGTACTTC. Its protein is CASSYSGLLYEQYF. This rearrangement joins TRBV6-6 to TRBJ2-7, with no clear D. V was pared by 0 bases and J by 4 bases, with 10 bases between. The CDR3 has 14 amino acids. CDR1 MNHNY and CDR2 SVGAGI come from the germline V gene (reference sequence).

The gene calls are TRBV11-2 and TRBJ1-2; a possible D gene is TRBD1 (5 bases). Deletions cut 1 base from V and 6 bases from J, with 15 bases between. CDR1 is SGHAT and CDR2 is FQNNGV in the germline V gene. The CDR3 length is 15 residues. CDR3 coding DNA: TGTGCCAGCAGCTTAGGTTCGGCAGGGACGCATGGCTACACCTTC. It is translated as CASSLGSAGTHGYTF.

V and J are TRBV9 and TRBJ2-5, with a tentative D call TRBD2 (5 bases). The CDR3 sequence is 15 residues long. CDR1 is SGDLS and CDR2 is YYNGEE in the germline V gene. V lost 0 bases, J lost 4 bases, and 13 bases lay in between. The CDR3 nucleotides are TGTGCCAGCAGCGTAGCGGGGTCCTGGCCAGAGACCCAGTACTTC. It encodes CASSVAGSWPETQYF.

The chain has TRBV5-4 and TRBJ2-5, with 9 bases identical to TRBD1. The CDR3 has 17 amino acids. V lost 4 bases and J lost 5; bases outside the gene matches: 15. CDR1 is SGHNT and CDR2 is YYREEE in the germline V gene (reference sequence). CDR3 loop: CASSAVVKDRGGETQYF. The CDR3 DNA reads as TGTGCCAGCAGCGCGGTAGTTAAGGACAGGGGAGGGGAGACCCAGTACTTC.

This chain uses TRBV11-2 with TRBJ2-6; the D gene is possibly TRBD1 (5 bases). Germline-derived CDR1 and CDR2 are SGHAT and FQNNGV. The CDR3 loop spans 16 amino acids. V was pared by 5 bases and J by 0 bases, with 11 bases between. Here the CDR3 DNA reads TGTGCCAGCAGCCAACAGGTCCTCTCTGGGGCCAACGTCCTGACTTTC. As protein: CASSQQVLSGANVLTF.

The chain links TRBV5-1 to TRBJ2-7; TRBD1 matches at 8 bases. This CDR3 region has 15 residues. Germline V gene data show CDR1 as SGHRS and CDR2 as YFSETQ. The junction had 8 bases not matched to a gene; V was cut back by 3 bases and J by 3 bases. The CDR3 DNA reads TGCGCCAGCAGCTATAGGCCGGGACAGGACTACGAGCAGTACTTC. Protein product: CASSYRPGQDYEQYF.

The V and J genes are TRBV19 and TRBJ1-3; D is uncertain. This CDR3 region has 13 residues. The V end was cut by 3 bases, the J end by 4 bases, with 7 bases between. Germline V gene lookup returns CDR1 LNHDA and CDR2 SQIVND (reference sequence). Here the CDR3 DNA reads TGTGCCAGTAGTATCGAGGGAGGAAACACCATATATTTT. Encoded protein: CASSIEGGNTIYF.

The chain carries TRBV5-1 and TRBJ1-2; D may be TRBD1 (5 bases). Germline CDR1 is SGHRS and CDR2 is YFSETQ. V gave up 4 bases and J gave up 8 bases, with 18 bases separating them. The CDR3 has 14 amino acids. The CDR3 region has the DNA TGCGCCAGCAGCCCGGATGGGGGTACGGGAGGCTACACCTTC. Encoded protein: CASSPDGGTGGYTF.

The V call is TRBV9, the J call TRBJ1-1, with D possibly matching TRBD1 (5 bases). The V end was cut by 0 bases, the J end by 2 bases, with 11 bases between. Germline-derived CDR1 and CDR2 are SGDLS and YYNGEE. The CDR3 contains 15 residues. The CDR3 loop reads CASSVGGNSNTEAFF. The DNA of the CDR3 is TGTGCCAGCAGCGTAGGGGGGAATTCTAACACTGAAGCTTTCTTT.

The chain links TRBV7-3 to TRBJ1-1; perhaps TRBD1 as D (5 bases). Germline-derived CDR1 and CDR2 are SGHTA and FQGTGA. The CDR3 length is 12 residues. V lost 6 bases, J lost 14 bases, and 19 bases lay in between. The CDR3: CASRAGEDIGFF. CDR3 nucleotides: TGTGCCAGCAGAGCGGGGGAGGATATAGGATTCTTT.

The rearrangement links TRBV19 to TRBJ1-2; 7 positions match TRBD1. J lost 2 bases, V lost 4 bases, and 7 bases had no gene match. The CDR3 loop spans 15 amino acids. Germline-derived CDR1 and CDR2 are LNHDA and SQIVND (reference sequence). The CDR3 DNA sequence: TGTGCCAGTAGTAATATTCAGGGGGGAAACTATGGCTACACCTTC. Residues: CASSNIQGGNYGYTF. Combining the CDR3 with reference TRBV19 and TRBJ1-2 gives the whole variable domain DGGITQSPKYLFRKEGQNVTLSCEQNLNHDAMYWYRQDPGQGLRLIYYSQIVNDFQKGDIAEGYSVSREKKESFPLTVTSAQKNPTAFYLCASSNIQGGNYGYTFGSGTRLTVV.